The 22 T cell receptor beta chains below come from one sample, sequenced in a study of graft-versus-host responses after intestinal transplantation (dated by TCRdb to the early 2020s). Receptors were amplified or captured by the immunoSEQ multiplex PCR assay. TCRdb retrieved this table from immuneACCESS and kept in-frame rearrangements only. Not all clones are present; in checked studies, unresolved V genes account for under half, and no reason is known for the remainder. For this sample there are around 13,000 clones; almost 85% appear just once. Around 25% of the sample is taken by the ten largest. Sequencing used PBMCs, obtained after intestinal transplantation. These receptors were obtained from a human patient who received an intestinal transplant, so some T cells may come from the graft donor.

The rearrangement uses TRBV5-4 and TRBJ2-1; the D gene could be TRBD1 or TRBD2 (6 bases each). Per germline, CDR1 SGHNT and CDR2 YYREEE (reference sequence). V lost 2 bases to trimming and J lost 0 bases, with 21 bases between them. The CDR3 loop spans 19 amino acids. The CDR3 DNA follows: TGTGCCAGCAGCTTATGGGGGCTAGCGCGTGTTAGCTCCTACAATGAGCAGTTCTTC. This gives the protein CASSLWGLARVSSYNEQFF. The full variable domain, its missing parts supplied by reference TRBV5-4 and TRBJ2-1, is ETGVTQSPTHLIKTRGQQVTLRCSSQSGHNTVSWYQQALGQGPQFIFQYYREEENGRGNFPPRFSGLQFPNYSSELNVNALELDDSALYLCASSLWGLARVSSYNEQFFGPGTRLTVL.

The V gene is TRBV6-8, the J gene TRBJ2-7, with D unclear. The germline CDR1 and CDR2 sequences are MNHGY and SAAAGT. V lost 8 bases, J lost 1 base, and 6 bases lay in between. The CDR3 runs 11 residues. In DNA, the CDR3 is TGTGCCAGCGTCTATTCCTACGAGCAGTACTTC. Translated: CASVYSYEQYF.

The V and J genes are TRBV4-1 and TRBJ2-1, with 7 positions matching TRBD2. Germline assignment: CDR1 MGHRA and CDR2 YSYEKL. The CDR3 sequence is 15 residues long. The V segment lost 5 bases and the J segment 2 bases; nucleotides outside the gene matches: 6. CDR3 coding DNA: TGCGCCAGCAGCTCACAGCGGGGTCCCTACAATGAGCAGTTCTTC. It encodes CASSSQRGPYNEQFF.

This clone was recorded only once. The rearrangement uses TRBV7-8 and TRBJ2-5; D remains ambiguous. Trimming stripped 1 base from V and 5 bases from J, with 11 bases between. The CDR3 extends over 14 amino acids. Germline V gives CDR1 SGHVS, CDR2 FQNEAQ. The CDR3 coding sequence is TGTGCCAGCAGCTTAGAGCGCATGATGGAGACCCAGTACTTC. Translating gives CASSLERMMETQYF.

V usage is TRBV7-9 and J usage is TRBJ2-1, with 7 bases lining up with TRBD2. The CDR3 runs 16 residues. The V gene's germline CDR1 is SEHNR and CDR2 FQNEAQ (reference sequence). The junction had 5 bases not matched to a gene; V was cut back by 0 bases and J by 3 bases. This CDR3 reads CASSLAGASGYNEQFF. In DNA form, the CDR3 reads TGTGCCAGCAGCTTAGCCGGAGCTAGCGGCTACAATGAGCAGTTCTTC.

The chain employs TRBV5-8 and TRBJ1-5; D possibly corresponds to TRBD1 (5 bases). Trimming shortened V by 4 bases and J by 4 bases, and 12 bases separated the two germline ends. This CDR3 comprises 14 residues. CDR1 and CDR2 from the germline V gene are SGHTS and YDEGEE. In nucleotides, the CDR3 is TGTGCCAGCAGCATTGGGGGAATAAATCAGCCCCAGCATTTT. Translating gives CASSIGGINQPQHF. Complete variable domain (other parts from reference TRBV5-8 and TRBJ1-5): EAGVTQSPTHLIKTRGQQATLRCSPISGHTSVYWYQQALGLGLQFLLWYDEGEERNRGNFPPRFSGRQFPNYSSELNVNALELEDSALYLCASSIGGINQPQHFGDGTRLSIL.

V gene TRBV5-6 combines with J gene TRBJ2-7; TRBD2 aligns across 14 bases. The CDR3 has 16 residues. The V and J ends lost 0 bases and 7 bases, in that order; junction bases with no gene match: 6. The germline V gene encodes CDR1 SGHDT and CDR2 YYEEEE. This chain's CDR3 is CASSLGLAGGGREQYF. CDR3 bases: TGTGCCAGCAGCTTGGGACTAGCGGGAGGGGGTCGGGAGCAGTACTTC.

The chain employs TRBV9 and TRBJ2-7, with D maybe TRBD2 (5 bases). This CDR3 has 14 residues. Germline V CDR1 and CDR2: SGDLS, YYNGEE. Trimming cost V 1 base and J 2 bases, with 10 bases left between them. The DNA of the CDR3 is TGTGCCAGCAGCGTATTAGCGACAACCTACGAGCAGTACTTC. Its protein product is CASSVLATTYEQYF.

V is TRBV13 and J is TRBJ2-2; D ambiguous. V shed 1 base and J shed 6 bases, with 6 bases lying between them. This CDR3 region has 13 residues. Germline values: CDR1 PRHDT, CDR2 FYEKMQ (reference sequence). CDR3 sequence reads: CASSLAPPGELFF. The CDR3 DNA reads TGTGCCAGCAGCTTAGCGCCCCCCGGGGAGCTGTTTTTT. Supplemented by reference TRBV13 and TRBJ2-2, the full variable domain reads AAGVIQSPRHLIKEKRETATLKCYPIPRHDTVYWYQQGPGQDPQFLISFYEKMQSDKGSIPDRFSAQQFSDYHSELNMSSLELGDSALYFCASSLAPPGELFFGEGSRLTVL.

The V call is TRBV5-1, the J call TRBJ1-6; D perhaps matches TRBD1 (6 bases). This CDR3 is built from 14 residues. CDR1 is SGHRS and CDR2 is YFSETQ in the germline V gene. The V gene lost 0 bases and the J gene lost 7 bases, with 8 bases spanning the gap. The CDR3 region has the DNA TGCGCCAGCAGCTTGGAACAGGGAAATTCACCCCTCCACTTT. Its translation: CASSLEQGNSPLHF.

The chain employs TRBV7-8 and TRBJ1-1, with D perhaps matching TRBD1 (5 bases). CDR1 is SGHVS, CDR2 FQNEAQ, per germline. The CDR3 length is 13 residues. V lost 1 base and J lost 8, with 11 bases in between. This chain's CDR3 is CASSLVQGPEAFF. The CDR3, as DNA: TGTGCCAGCAGCTTAGTTCAGGGTCCCGAAGCTTTCTTT.

The V call is TRBV5-5, the J call TRBJ1-1; the match to TRBD1 covers 8 bases. The CDR3 runs 13 residues. V was pared by 1 base and J by 10 bases, with 6 bases of the junction left unmatched. Germline V gene lookup returns CDR1 SGHKS and CDR2 YYEKEE (reference sequence). CDR3 in amino acids: CASSLSGGVGAFF. CDR3 in DNA: TGTGCCAGCAGCTTGTCAGGGGGCGTGGGAGCTTTCTTT.

The V call is TRBV6-5, the J call TRBJ2-2; 11 positions match TRBD2. J lost 10 bases, V lost 6 bases, and 10 bases had no gene match. In germline, CDR1 is MNHEY, CDR2 SVGAGI. The CDR3 is made up of 15 amino acids. CDR3 sequence (DNA): TGTGCCAGCAGGAATAGCGGGAGGGATCTCGTGGAGCTGTTTTTT. Translation: CASRNSGRDLVELFF.

This clone turned up a few times. The V call is TRBV19, the J call TRBJ2-1; TRBD1 might be the D (6 bases). Trimming left V 3 bases short and J 3 bases short, with 12 bases between. Germline V gives CDR1 LNHDA, CDR2 SQIVND (reference sequence). The CDR3 sequence is 15 residues long. CDR3 sequence (DNA): TGTGCCAGTAGTATTGGCAGGGGAGACTACAATGAGCAGTTCTTC. Its protein is CASSIGRGDYNEQFF. The full variable domain, with the rest looked up from reference TRBV19 and TRBJ2-1, is DGGITQSPKYLFRKEGQNVTLSCEQNLNHDAMYWYRQDPGQGLRLIYYSQIVNDFQKGDIAEGYSVSREKKESFPLTVTSAQKNPTAFYLCASSIGRGDYNEQFFGPGTRLTVL.

This clone showed up just a few times. The rearrangement links TRBV7-3 to TRBJ2-7, with 7 bases that match TRBD2. Germline V gene lookup returns CDR1 SGHTA and CDR2 FQGTGA. The CDR3 is 14 residues long. The J segment lost 4 bases and the V segment lost 5 bases, leaving 8 bases of the junction unmatched. The CDR3 loop reads CASSPGGREYEQYF. In nucleotides, the CDR3 is TGTGCCAGCAGCCCGGGCGGGAGAGAGTACGAGCAGTACTTC.

The chain is built from TRBV19 and TRBJ1-5; D uncertain. V was cut by 1 base and J by 5 bases, with 6 bases left in between. The CDR3 totals 13 residues. The germline V gene has CDR1 LNHDA and CDR2 SQIVND (reference sequence). In nucleotides, the CDR3 is TGTGCCAGTAGTATAGTGAGTTATCAGCCCCAGCATTTT. This gives the protein CASSIVSYQPQHF.

The chain carries TRBV4-1 and TRBJ1-1, with D unclear. Trimming removed 4 bases at V and 1 base at J, with 7 bases between. Germline CDR1 reads MGHRA; CDR2 reads YSYEKL. The CDR3 is 13 amino acids. CDR3 coding DNA: TGCGCCAGCAGCCTAGACCCGAACACTGAAGCTTTCTTT. Translation gives CASSLDPNTEAFF.

The V gene is TRBV18, the J gene TRBJ2-2, with D hard to call. V shed 0 bases and J shed 4 bases, with 6 bases lying between them. Germline CDR1 is KGHSH and CDR2 is LQKENI. The length of the CDR3 is 14 residues. CDR3 bases: TGTGCCAGCTCACCACCCTTGGTCACCGGGGAGCTGTTTTTT. Amino acid sequence: CASSPPLVTGELFF.

This chain connects TRBV2 to TRBJ1-2, with D hard to call. Trimming took off 4 bases at V and 11 bases at J, with 14 bases between the two ends. The CDR3 length is 12 residues. The germline V gene encodes CDR1 SNHLY and CDR2 FYNNEI. CDR3 amino acids: CASSGEGSRYTF. In DNA, the CDR3 is TGTGCCAGCAGTGGGGAAGGCAGCAGGTACACCTTC.

The V and J genes are TRBV9 and TRBJ2-7; 8 nucleotides align to TRBD1. In germline, CDR1 is SGDLS, CDR2 YYNGEE. The CDR3 sequence is 14 residues long. Germline trimming cut 0 bases from V and 4 bases from J; bases unmatched to any gene: 3. The CDR3 DNA is TGTGCCAGCAGCGTAGGGGACAGGAATTACGAGCAGTACTTC. It specifies CASSVGDRNYEQYF.

V gene TRBV5-6 combines with J gene TRBJ1-1, with 9 bases aligning to TRBD1. This CDR3 is built from 17 residues. J was trimmed by 1 base and V by 2 bases; bases with no gene match: 9. The germline CDR1 and CDR2 sequences are SGHDT and YYEEEE. CDR3 loop: CASSFLTLDRGNTEAFF. The CDR3 DNA follows: TGTGCCAGCAGCTTCCTGACTCTGGACAGGGGGAACACTGAAGCTTTCTTT.

This chain joins TRBV4-2 and TRBJ1-1, with D unclear. CDR3 length: 14 residues. V lost 0 bases and J 7 bases, leaving 12 bases between the germline ends. CDR1 is LGHNA and CDR2 is YNFKEQ in the germline V gene. CDR3 sequence reads: CASSQEGRIFEAFF. Here the CDR3 DNA reads TGTGCCAGCAGCCAAGAAGGCCGGATTTTTGAAGCTTTCTTT.